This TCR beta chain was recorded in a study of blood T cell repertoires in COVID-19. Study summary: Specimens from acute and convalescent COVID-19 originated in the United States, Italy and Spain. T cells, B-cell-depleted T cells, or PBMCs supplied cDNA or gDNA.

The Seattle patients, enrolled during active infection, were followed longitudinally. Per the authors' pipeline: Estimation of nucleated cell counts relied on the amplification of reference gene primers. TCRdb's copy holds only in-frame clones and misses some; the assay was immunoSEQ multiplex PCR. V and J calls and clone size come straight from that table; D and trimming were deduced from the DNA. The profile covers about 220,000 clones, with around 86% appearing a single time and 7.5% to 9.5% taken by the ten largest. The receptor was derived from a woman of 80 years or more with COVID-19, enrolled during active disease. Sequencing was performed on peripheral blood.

CDR3 DNA: TGCAGCGTCACAGGGGGTCGCACTGAAGCTTTCTTT. This encodes CSVTGGRTEAFF. The chain carries TRBV29-1 and TRBJ1-1; 8 bases agree with TRBD1. With V trimmed by 6 bases and J by 4 bases, 4 bases remained unmatched. Looked up from germline, CDR1 is SQVTM and CDR2 is ANQGSEA. The CDR3 consists of 12 residues.